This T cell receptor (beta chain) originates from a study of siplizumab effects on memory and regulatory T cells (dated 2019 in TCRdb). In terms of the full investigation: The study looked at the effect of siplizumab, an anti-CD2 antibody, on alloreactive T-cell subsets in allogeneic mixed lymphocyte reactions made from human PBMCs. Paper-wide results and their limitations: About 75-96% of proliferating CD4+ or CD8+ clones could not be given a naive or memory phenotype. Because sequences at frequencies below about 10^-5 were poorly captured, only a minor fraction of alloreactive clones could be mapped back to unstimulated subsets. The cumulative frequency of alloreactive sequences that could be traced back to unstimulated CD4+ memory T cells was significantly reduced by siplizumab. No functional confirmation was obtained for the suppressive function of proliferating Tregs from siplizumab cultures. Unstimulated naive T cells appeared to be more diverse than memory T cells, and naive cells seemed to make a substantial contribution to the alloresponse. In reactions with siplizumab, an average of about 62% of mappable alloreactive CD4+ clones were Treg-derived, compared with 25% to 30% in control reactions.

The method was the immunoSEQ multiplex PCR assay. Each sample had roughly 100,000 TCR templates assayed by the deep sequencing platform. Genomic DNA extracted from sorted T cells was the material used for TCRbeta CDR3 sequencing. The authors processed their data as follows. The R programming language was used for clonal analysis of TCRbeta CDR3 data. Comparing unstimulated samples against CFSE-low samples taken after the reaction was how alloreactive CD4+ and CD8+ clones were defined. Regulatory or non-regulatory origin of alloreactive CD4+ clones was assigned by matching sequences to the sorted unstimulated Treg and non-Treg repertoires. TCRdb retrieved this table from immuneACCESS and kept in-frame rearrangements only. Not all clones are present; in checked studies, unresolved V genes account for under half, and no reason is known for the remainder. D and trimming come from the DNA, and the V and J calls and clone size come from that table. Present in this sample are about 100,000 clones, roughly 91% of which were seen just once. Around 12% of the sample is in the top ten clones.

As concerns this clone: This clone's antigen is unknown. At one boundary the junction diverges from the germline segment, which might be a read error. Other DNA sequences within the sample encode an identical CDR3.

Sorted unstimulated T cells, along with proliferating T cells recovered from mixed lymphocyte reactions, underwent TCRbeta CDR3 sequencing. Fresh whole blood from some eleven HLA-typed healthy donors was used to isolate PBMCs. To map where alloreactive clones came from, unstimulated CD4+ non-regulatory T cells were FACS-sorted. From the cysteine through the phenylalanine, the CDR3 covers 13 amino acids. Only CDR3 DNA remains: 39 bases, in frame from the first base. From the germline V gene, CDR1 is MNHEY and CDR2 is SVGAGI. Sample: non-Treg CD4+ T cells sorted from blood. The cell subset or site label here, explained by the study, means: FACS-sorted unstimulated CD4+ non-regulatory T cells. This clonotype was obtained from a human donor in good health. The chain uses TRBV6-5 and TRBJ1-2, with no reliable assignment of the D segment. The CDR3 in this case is CASSYSRGYGYTF. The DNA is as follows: TGCGCCAGCAGTTACTCGAGAGGGTATGGCTACACCTTC.